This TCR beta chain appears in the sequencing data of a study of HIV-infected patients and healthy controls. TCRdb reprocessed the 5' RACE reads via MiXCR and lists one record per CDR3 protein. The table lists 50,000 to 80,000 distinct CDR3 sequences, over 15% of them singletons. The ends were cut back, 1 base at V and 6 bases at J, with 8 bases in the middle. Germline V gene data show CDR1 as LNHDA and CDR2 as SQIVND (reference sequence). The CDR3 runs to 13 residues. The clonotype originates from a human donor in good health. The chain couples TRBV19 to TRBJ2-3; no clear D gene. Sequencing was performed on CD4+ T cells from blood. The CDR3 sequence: CASSIARPDTQYF. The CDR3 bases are TGTGCCAGTAGTATAGCCCGACCGGATACGCAGTATTTT.